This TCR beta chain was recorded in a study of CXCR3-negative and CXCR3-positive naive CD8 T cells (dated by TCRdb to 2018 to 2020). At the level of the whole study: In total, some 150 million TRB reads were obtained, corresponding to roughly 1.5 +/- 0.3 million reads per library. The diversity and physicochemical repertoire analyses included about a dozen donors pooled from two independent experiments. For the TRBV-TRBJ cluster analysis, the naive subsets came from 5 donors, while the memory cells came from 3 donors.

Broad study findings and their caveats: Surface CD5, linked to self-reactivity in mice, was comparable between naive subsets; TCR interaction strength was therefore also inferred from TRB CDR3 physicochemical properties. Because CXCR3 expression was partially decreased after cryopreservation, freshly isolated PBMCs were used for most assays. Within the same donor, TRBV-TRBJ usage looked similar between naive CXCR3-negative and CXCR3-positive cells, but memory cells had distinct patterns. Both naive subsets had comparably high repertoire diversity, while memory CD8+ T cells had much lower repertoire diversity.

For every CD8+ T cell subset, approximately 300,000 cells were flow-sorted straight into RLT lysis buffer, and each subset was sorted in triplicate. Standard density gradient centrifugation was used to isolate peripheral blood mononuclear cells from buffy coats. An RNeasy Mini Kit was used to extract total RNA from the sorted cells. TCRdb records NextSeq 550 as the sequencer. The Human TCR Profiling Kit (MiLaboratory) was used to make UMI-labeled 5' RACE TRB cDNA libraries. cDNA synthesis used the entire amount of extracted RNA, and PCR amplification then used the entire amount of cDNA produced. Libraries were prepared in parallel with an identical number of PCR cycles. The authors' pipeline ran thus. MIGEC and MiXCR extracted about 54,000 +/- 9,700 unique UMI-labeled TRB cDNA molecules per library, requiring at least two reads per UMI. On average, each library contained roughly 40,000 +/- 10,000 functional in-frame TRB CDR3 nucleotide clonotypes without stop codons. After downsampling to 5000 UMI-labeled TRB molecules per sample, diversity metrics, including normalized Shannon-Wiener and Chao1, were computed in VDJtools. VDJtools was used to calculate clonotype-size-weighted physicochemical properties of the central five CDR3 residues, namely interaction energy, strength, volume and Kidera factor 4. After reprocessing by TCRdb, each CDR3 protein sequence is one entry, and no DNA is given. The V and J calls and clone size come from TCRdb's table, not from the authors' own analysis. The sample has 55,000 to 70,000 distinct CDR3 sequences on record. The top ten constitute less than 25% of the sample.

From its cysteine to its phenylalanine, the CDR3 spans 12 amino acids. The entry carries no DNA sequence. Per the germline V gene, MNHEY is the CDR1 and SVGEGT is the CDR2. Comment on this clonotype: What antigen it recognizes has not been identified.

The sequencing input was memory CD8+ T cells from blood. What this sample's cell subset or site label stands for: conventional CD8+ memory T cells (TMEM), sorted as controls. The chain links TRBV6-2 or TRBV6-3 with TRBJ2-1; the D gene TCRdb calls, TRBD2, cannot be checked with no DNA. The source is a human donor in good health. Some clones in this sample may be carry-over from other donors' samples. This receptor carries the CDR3 CASSYGGNEQFF.